A selection of T cell receptor beta chains follows, all from one sample in a study of early T cells in non-severe SARS-CoV-2 infection. TCRdb reprocessed the 5' RACE reads via MiXCR and lists one record per CDR3 protein. The table shows under 85,000 distinct CDR3 sequences, with roughly an eighth occurring only once. The specimen was whole blood. The receptors derive from an adult who was a healthcare worker with PCR-confirmed SARS-CoV-2 infection or an uninfected control (not recorded which). The CDR3 runs from the conserved cysteine through the conserved F or W. A D gene is named only where the DNA matches it firmly. Some rows have no size entry. The others give once, few or many, or a class for an expanded clone.

j_call: TRBJ1-5
v_call: TRBV5-1
d_call: NA
clone_size: NA
cdr3_aa: CASSLQGNQPQHF
cdr3_nt: TGCGCCAGCAGCTTGCAGGGTAATCAGCCCCAGCATTTT

j_call: TRBJ1-4
v_call: TRBV4-1
d_call: NA
clone_size: many
cdr3_aa: CASSFRIETNEKLFF
cdr3_nt: TGCGCCAGCAGCTTCAGGATCGAGACTAATGAAAAACTGTTTTTT

j_call: TRBJ2-3
v_call: TRBV7-9
d_call: NA
clone_size: many
cdr3_aa: CASSFVGGSTDTQYF
cdr3_nt: TGTGCCAGCAGCTTTGTCGGGGGATCTACAGATACGCAGTATTTT

j_call: TRBJ2-2
v_call: TRBV20-1
d_call: NA
clone_size: few
cdr3_aa: CSAPRPTGELFF
cdr3_nt: TGCAGTGCTCCTAGGCCTACCGGGGAGCTGTTTTTT

j_call: TRBJ2-2
v_call: TRBV15
d_call: TRBD2
clone_size: few
cdr3_aa: CATSRGTWTSGRLNTGELFF
cdr3_nt: TGTGCCACCAGCAGAGGGACTTGGACTAGCGGGAGGCTGAACACCGGGGAGCTGTTTTTT

j_call: TRBJ2-7
v_call: TRBV9
d_call: NA
clone_size: many
cdr3_aa: CASSVKEGAVRTPWAYEQYF
cdr3_nt: TGTGCCAGCAGCGTAAAGGAGGGGGCCGTTCGAACCCCTTGGGCCTACGAGCAGTACTTC

j_call: TRBJ2-1
v_call: TRBV7-9
d_call: NA
clone_size: few
cdr3_aa: CASTPQGTEQFF
cdr3_nt: TGTGCCAGCACTCCCCAGGGGACTGAGCAGTTCTTC

j_call: TRBJ1-5
v_call: TRBV19
d_call: NA
clone_size: many
cdr3_aa: CASSLDYSNQPQHF
cdr3_nt: TGTGCCAGTAGTTTAGACTATAGCAATCAGCCCCAGCATTTT

j_call: TRBJ2-3
v_call: TRBV30
d_call: TRBD2
clone_size: many
cdr3_aa: CAWSAAGGTDTQYF
cdr3_nt: TGTGCCTGGAGTGCAGCGGGGGGCACAGATACGCAGTATTTT

j_call: TRBJ2-5
v_call: TRBV18
d_call: NA
clone_size: many
cdr3_aa: CASSPQQGQETQYF
cdr3_nt: TGTGCCAGCTCACCACAACAGGGCCAAGAGACCCAGTACTTC

j_call: TRBJ2-3
v_call: TRBV6-5
d_call: NA
clone_size: NA
cdr3_aa: CASRGPLTDTQYF
cdr3_nt: TGTGCCAGCAGAGGTCCTCTCACAGATACGCAGTATTTT

j_call: TRBJ2-4
v_call: TRBV24-1
d_call: TRBD1
clone_size: NA
cdr3_aa: CATSDGRQGGKNIQYF
cdr3_nt: TGTGCCACCAGTGACGGTCGACAGGGTGGCAAAAACATTCAGTACTTC

j_call: TRBJ1-5
v_call: TRBV7-9
d_call: TRBD1
clone_size: few
cdr3_aa: CASSPLSGTGAQPQHF
cdr3_nt: TGTGCCAGCAGCCCCCTATCTGGGACAGGGGCTCAGCCCCAGCATTTT

j_call: TRBJ1-1
v_call: TRBV12-3/TRBV12-4
d_call: NA
clone_size: few
cdr3_aa: CASSFPGVNTEAFF
cdr3_nt: TGTGCCAGCAGTTTCCCAGGGGTGAACACTGAAGCTTTCTTT

j_call: TRBJ2-3
v_call: TRBV6-1
d_call: TRBD1
clone_size: many
cdr3_aa: CAHTDRDRRTDTQYF
cdr3_nt: TGTGCCCACACTGACCGGGACAGGAGGACAGATACGCAGTATTTT

j_call: TRBJ2-3
v_call: TRBV5-1
d_call: TRBD2
clone_size: NA
cdr3_aa: CASSSTLAGGYTDTQYF
cdr3_nt: TGCGCCAGCAGCTCAACACTAGCGGGAGGATACACAGATACGCAGTATTTT

j_call: TRBJ2-7
v_call: TRBV5-6
d_call: NA
clone_size: many
cdr3_aa: CASSLWGRVDYEQYF
cdr3_nt: TGTGCCAGCAGCTTGTGGGGGCGGGTAGACTACGAGCAGTACTTC

j_call: TRBJ2-1
v_call: TRBV7-2
d_call: TRBD1
clone_size: many
cdr3_aa: CASSRQGGNEQFF
cdr3_nt: TGTGCCAGCAGCCGACAGGGCGGTAATGAGCAGTTCTTC

j_call: TRBJ2-1
v_call: TRBV6-1
d_call: NA
clone_size: NA
cdr3_aa: CASSEYQGIYNEQFF
cdr3_nt: TGTGCCAGCAGTGAATACCAGGGGATCTACAATGAGCAGTTCTTC

j_call: TRBJ2-3
v_call: TRBV27
d_call: NA
clone_size: many
cdr3_aa: CASSLSRARTDTQYF
cdr3_nt: TGTGCCAGCAGTTTATCGAGAGCCCGCACAGATACGCAGTATTTT

j_call: TRBJ2-1
v_call: TRBV12-3/TRBV12-4
d_call: TRBD2
clone_size: few
cdr3_aa: CASSQGEGSFF
cdr3_nt: TGTGCCAGCAGTCAAGGGGAGGGTTCGTTCTTC

j_call: TRBJ2-4
v_call: TRBV29-1
d_call: NA
clone_size: many
cdr3_aa: CSAQDRAKNIQYF
cdr3_nt: TGCAGCGCACAAGACAGGGCCAAAAACATTCAGTACTTC

j_call: TRBJ2-7
v_call: TRBV5-8
d_call: TRBD1
clone_size: NA
cdr3_aa: CASSLGQGTHEQYF
cdr3_nt: TGTGCCAGCAGCTTAGGACAGGGAACCCACGAGCAGTACTTC

j_call: TRBJ2-1
v_call: TRBV18
d_call: TRBD1
clone_size: NA
cdr3_aa: CASSRRQGPANEQFF
cdr3_nt: TGTGCCAGCTCCCGACGACAGGGGCCCGCAAATGAGCAGTTCTTC

j_call: TRBJ2-3
v_call: TRBV4-3
d_call: NA
clone_size: NA
cdr3_aa: CASSQAPSPSTDTQYF
cdr3_nt: TGCGCCAGCAGCCAAGCCCCTTCGCCGTCCACAGATACGCAGTATTTT

j_call: TRBJ2-5
v_call: TRBV11-2
d_call: NA
clone_size: few
cdr3_aa: CASSLKSRETQYF
cdr3_nt: TGTGCCAGCAGCTTAAAGTCCCGGGAGACCCAGTACTTC

j_call: TRBJ2-2
v_call: TRBV19
d_call: NA
clone_size: NA
cdr3_aa: CASSIKEPTDTGELFF
cdr3_nt: TGTGCCAGTAGTATAAAGGAACCCACCGACACCGGGGAGCTGTTTTTT

j_call: TRBJ2-2
v_call: TRBV4-1
d_call: TRBD2
clone_size: NA
cdr3_aa: CASSLLTSGAGELFF
cdr3_nt: TGCGCCAGCAGCCTGTTGACTAGCGGGGCCGGGGAGCTGTTTTTT

j_call: TRBJ2-5
v_call: TRBV19
d_call: TRBD2
clone_size: many
cdr3_aa: CASSAGLAGSDYRETQYF
cdr3_nt: TGTGCCAGTAGTGCCGGACTAGCGGGATCAGATTATAGGGAGACCCAGTACTTC

j_call: TRBJ2-5
v_call: TRBV4-2
d_call: TRBD2
clone_size: NA
cdr3_aa: CASSQAASGGFFQETQYF
cdr3_nt: TGTGCCAGCAGCCAAGCTGCTAGCGGGGGTTTCTTCCAAGAGACCCAGTACTTC

j_call: TRBJ2-5
v_call: TRBV7-2
d_call: NA
clone_size: NA
cdr3_aa: CASSLRYQETQYF
cdr3_nt: TGTGCCAGCAGCTTAAGGTACCAAGAGACCCAGTACTTC

j_call: TRBJ2-5
v_call: TRBV7-2
d_call: NA
clone_size: NA
cdr3_aa: CASSPLQETQYF
cdr3_nt: TGTGCCAGCAGCCCCCTCCAAGAGACCCAGTACTTC

j_call: TRBJ1-1
v_call: TRBV28
d_call: TRBD1
clone_size: few
cdr3_aa: CASSPIRDREAFF
cdr3_nt: TGTGCCAGCAGCCCCATCCGGGACAGGGAGGCTTTCTTT